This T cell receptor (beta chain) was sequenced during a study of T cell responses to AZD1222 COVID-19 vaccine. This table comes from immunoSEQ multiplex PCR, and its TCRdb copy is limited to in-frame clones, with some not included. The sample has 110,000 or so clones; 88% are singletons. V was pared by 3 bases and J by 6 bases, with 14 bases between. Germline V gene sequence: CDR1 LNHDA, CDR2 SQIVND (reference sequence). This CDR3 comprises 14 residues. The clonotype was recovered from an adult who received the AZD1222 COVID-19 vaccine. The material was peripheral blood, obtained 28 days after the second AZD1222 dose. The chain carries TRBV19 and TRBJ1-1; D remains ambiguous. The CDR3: CASSILPLSPEAFF. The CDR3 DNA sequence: TGTGCCAGTAGTATTCTGCCCCTGAGCCCTGAAGCTTTCTTT.